This is a list of T cell receptor beta chains from one sample in a study of T cell responses to AZD1222 COVID-19 vaccine. Clones were sequenced by immunoSEQ multiplex PCR, and TCRdb holds only the in-frame ones, with some missing. The table has about 97,000 clones, around nine tenths seen once; the top ten hold roughly 2.8%. This material consisted of peripheral blood, taken on day 0 of AZD1222 vaccination. These receptor sequences come from an adult in good health. Both conserved end residues are part of each CDR3. Fields, in order: D gene, V gene, J gene, clone size, CDR3 DNA, CDR3 protein. D genes are given only for firm matches. Rows may omit the clone size; those that give it use once, few, many or a size class.

D: TRBD1
V: TRBV27
J: TRBJ1-2
size: once
DNA: TGTGCCAGCAAAAACAGGGGGCGTGGGGGCTACACCTTC
CDR3: CASKNRGRGGYTF

D: NA
V: TRBV28
J: TRBJ1-4
size: NA
DNA: TGTGCCAGCAGTCGCGTAGGGAATGAAAAACTGTTTTTT
CDR3: CASSRVGNEKLFF

D: NA
V: TRBV5-6
J: TRBJ2-7
size: NA
DNA: TGTGCCAGCAGCCGAGACAGCCCCTACGAGCAGTACTTC
CDR3: CASSRDSPYEQYF

D: NA
V: TRBV5-1
J: TRBJ1-2
size: NA
DNA: TGCGCCAGCAGTAGTACAGGTGACTATGGCTACACCTTC
CDR3: CASSSTGDYGYTF

D: NA
V: TRBV18
J: TRBJ2-2
size: NA
DNA: TGTGCCAGCTCACCACCGGCAGCAGGGGAGCTGTTTTTT
CDR3: CASSPPAAGELFF

D: NA
V: TRBV28
J: TRBJ1-3
size: NA
DNA: TGTGCCAGCGGAACCCCGGGTTCTGGAAACACCATATATTTT
CDR3: CASGTPGSGNTIYF

D: NA
V: TRBV12-5
J: TRBJ1-2
size: NA
DNA: TGTGCTAGTGGTTTGGTAGACAGGCCTAACTATGGCTACACCTTC
CDR3: CASGLVDRPNYGYTF

D: NA
V: TRBV9
J: TRBJ1-3
size: NA
DNA: TGTGCCAGCAGCGTGTCCGGGACTGATGGAAACACCATATATTTT
CDR3: CASSVSGTDGNTIYF

D: TRBD1
V: TRBV11-2
J: TRBJ1-3
size: NA
DNA: TGTGCCAGCAGCTTCCTGACAGGGGGAAACACCATATATTTT
CDR3: CASSFLTGGNTIYF

D: NA
V: TRBV7-9
J: TRBJ1-3
size: NA
DNA: TGTGCCAGCACCCAGGCCGGGGGCTCTGGAAACACCATATATTTT
CDR3: CASTQAGGSGNTIYF

D: TRBD2
V: TRBV30
J: TRBJ2-5
size: NA
DNA: TGTGCCTGTGCCGGGCAGGGAGGGCTAGAGACCCAGTACTTC
CDR3: CACAGQGGLETQYF

D: NA
V: TRBV5-1
J: TRBJ2-3
size: NA
DNA: TGCGCCAGCAGCATAGGGGGGACTAGCACAGATACGCAGTATTTT
CDR3: CASSIGGTSTDTQYF

D: NA
V: TRBV29-1
J: TRBJ1-3
size: NA
DNA: TGCAGCGTTCGAGACTCAAATCTGGGAAACACCATATATTTT
CDR3: CSVRDSNLGNTIYF

D: NA
V: TRBV7-8
J: TRBJ2-1
size: NA
DNA: TGTGCCAGCAGTTCAGTGGTACGGGCCTACAATGAGCAGTTCTTC
CDR3: CASSSVVRAYNEQFF

D: NA
V: TRBV29-1
J: TRBJ2-3
size: few
DNA: TGCAGCGTTGTACGGTTTGAGCGAGCGGAGATCGCAGCAGATACGCAGTATTTT
CDR3: CSVVRFERAEIAADTQYF

D: TRBD1
V: TRBV4-1
J: TRBJ1-2
size: NA
DNA: TGCGCCAGCAGCCAAGATCATTTCACAGGGGTATATGGCTACACCTTC
CDR3: CASSQDHFTGVYGYTF

D: TRBD1
V: TRBV7-9
J: TRBJ1-2
size: NA
DNA: TGTGCCAGCAGCCCTACAGGGGCGCACAGCTATGGCTACACCTTC
CDR3: CASSPTGAHSYGYTF

D: TRBD2
V: TRBV5-1
J: TRBJ2-3
size: NA
DNA: TGCGCCAGCAGCTTGGGGACTAGCGGGGGGCCAGATACGCAGTATTTT
CDR3: CASSLGTSGGPDTQYF

D: NA
V: TRBV7-9
J: TRBJ1-2
size: NA
DNA: TGTGCCAGCAGCCCAAACGTGGGGGTGGACTATGGCTACACCTTC
CDR3: CASSPNVGVDYGYTF

D: NA
V: TRBV4-1
J: TRBJ1-2
size: NA
DNA: TGCGCCAGCAGCCAAGGTCATATGACAGACTATGGCTACACCTTC
CDR3: CASSQGHMTDYGYTF

D: NA
V: TRBV5-5
J: TRBJ1-2
size: NA
DNA: TGTGCCAGCAGCAGAAATATGGCGAGCACCTTC
CDR3: CASSRNMASTF

D: NA
V: TRBV7-8
J: TRBJ1-2
size: NA
DNA: TGTGCCAGCAGCCGAGCGGGGGATCTTCTGAGTAACTATGGCTACACCTTC
CDR3: CASSRAGDLLSNYGYTF

D: TRBD1
V: TRBV30
J: TRBJ1-6
size: NA
DNA: TGTGCCCGCCGGACAGGCCTTTCCTATAATTCACCCCTCCACTTT
CDR3: CARRTGLSYNSPLHF

D: NA
V: TRBV10-2
J: TRBJ2-3
size: NA
DNA: TGCGCCAGCAGTGAGTCGGCGGCGCAGTATTTT
CDR3: CASSESAAQYF

D: NA
V: TRBV5-1
J: TRBJ2-1
size: NA
DNA: TGCGCCAGCAGCTTGATGCCAGTGAGCGGTTCCTACAATGAGCAGTTCTTC
CDR3: CASSLMPVSGSYNEQFF